This TCR beta chain comes out of a study of OX40 agonist ivuxolimab in advanced cancers. On the study more broadly: All patients had ivuxolimab intravenously every 2 weeks at 0.01 to 10 mg/kg. Study conclusions and caveats: Normalized T-cell clonal expansion was also low in a subset of nonresponders. The work left the antigen specificity of expanded peripheral T cells undetermined. With doses of 0.1 to 3.0 mg/kg, CD4+ and CD8+ blood T cells had undergone clonal expansion by week 6.

Using immunoSEQ multiplex PCR, the repertoire was profiled, and TCRdb retains in-frame clones only, with some absent. The sample lists roughly 74,000 clones, roughly 80% occurring once. Trimming shortened V by 2 bases and J by 2 bases, and 13 bases separated the two germline ends. CDR1 is MDHEN, CDR2 SYDVKM, per germline. This CDR3 has 15 amino acids. Details on this clone: Its target is unknown.

The source was CD4+ or CD8+ T cells sorted from blood, collected in a trial of the OX40 agonist ivuxolimab. The receptor comes from an adult with an advanced solid tumor such as melanoma, head and neck, liver or kidney cancer. The V gene is TRBV28, the J gene TRBJ2-7, with D possibly called TRBD1 or TRBD2 (5 bases each). The CDR3 spells CASSLPTGLTYEQYF. The CDR3 coding sequence is TGTGCCAGCAGTTTACCTACGGGGCTAACCTACGAGCAGTACTTC.